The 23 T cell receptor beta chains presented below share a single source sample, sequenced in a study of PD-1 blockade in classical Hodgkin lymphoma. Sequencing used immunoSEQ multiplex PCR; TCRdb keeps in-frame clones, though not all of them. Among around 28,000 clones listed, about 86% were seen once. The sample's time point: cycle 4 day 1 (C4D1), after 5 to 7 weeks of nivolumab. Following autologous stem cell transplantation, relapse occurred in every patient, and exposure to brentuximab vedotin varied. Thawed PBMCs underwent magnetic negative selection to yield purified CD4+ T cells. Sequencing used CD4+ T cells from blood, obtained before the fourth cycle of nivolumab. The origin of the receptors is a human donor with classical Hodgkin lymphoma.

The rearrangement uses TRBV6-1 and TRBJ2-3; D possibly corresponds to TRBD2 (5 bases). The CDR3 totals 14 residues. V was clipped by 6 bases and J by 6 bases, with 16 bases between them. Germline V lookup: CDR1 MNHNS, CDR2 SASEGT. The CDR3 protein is CASRDSLILDTQYF. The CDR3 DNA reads TGTGCCAGCAGGGACTCTCTTATTCTTGATACGCAGTATTTT.

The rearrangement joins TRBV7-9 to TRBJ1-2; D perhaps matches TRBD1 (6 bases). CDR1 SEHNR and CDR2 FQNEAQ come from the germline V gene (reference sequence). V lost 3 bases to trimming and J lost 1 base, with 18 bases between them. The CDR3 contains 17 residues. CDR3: CASSLQAWGQDNYGYTF. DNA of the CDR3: TGTGCCAGCAGCTTGCAAGCGTGGGGGCAAGATAACTATGGCTACACCTTC. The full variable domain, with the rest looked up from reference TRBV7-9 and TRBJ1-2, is DTGVSQNPRHKITKRGQNVTFRCDPISEHNRLYWYRQTLGQGPEFLTYFQNEAQLEKSRLLSDRFSAERPKGSFSTLEIQRTEQGDSAMYLCASSLQAWGQDNYGYTFGSGTRLTVV.

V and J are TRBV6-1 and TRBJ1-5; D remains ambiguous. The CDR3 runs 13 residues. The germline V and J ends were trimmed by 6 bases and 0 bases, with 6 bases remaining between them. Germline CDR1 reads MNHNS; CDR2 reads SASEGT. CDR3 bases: TGTGCCAGCAGCGACAATAGCAATCAGCCCCAGCATTTT. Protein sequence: CASSDNSNQPQHF.

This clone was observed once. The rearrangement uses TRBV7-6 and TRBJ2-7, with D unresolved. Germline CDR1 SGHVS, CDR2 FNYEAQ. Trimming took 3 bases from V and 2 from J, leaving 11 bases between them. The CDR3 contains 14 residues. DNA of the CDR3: TGTGCCAGCAGCTTTTCGCAGGCCCCCTACGAGCAGTACTTC. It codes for CASSFSQAPYEQYF.

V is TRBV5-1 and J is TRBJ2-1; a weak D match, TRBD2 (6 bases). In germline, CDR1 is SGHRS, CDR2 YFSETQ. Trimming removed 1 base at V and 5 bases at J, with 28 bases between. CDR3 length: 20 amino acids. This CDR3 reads CASSLSTWVASDLPNNEQFF. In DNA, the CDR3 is TGCGCCAGCAGCTTGTCGACCTGGGTGGCTAGCGATCTCCCGAACAATGAGCAGTTCTTC.

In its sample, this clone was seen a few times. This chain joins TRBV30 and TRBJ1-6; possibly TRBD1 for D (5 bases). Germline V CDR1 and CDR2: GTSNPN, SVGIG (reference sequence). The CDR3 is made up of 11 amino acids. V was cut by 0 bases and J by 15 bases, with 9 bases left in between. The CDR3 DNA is TGTGCCTGGAGTGTAGGGGAGAACCTCCACTTT. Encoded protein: CAWSVGENLHF.

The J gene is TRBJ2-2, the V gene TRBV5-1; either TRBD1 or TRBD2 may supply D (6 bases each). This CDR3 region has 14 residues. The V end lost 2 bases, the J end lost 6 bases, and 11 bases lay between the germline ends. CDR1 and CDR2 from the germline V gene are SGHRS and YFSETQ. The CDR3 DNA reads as TGCGCCAGCAGCTTCCCGGAGGGGGCCGGGGAGCTGTTTTTT. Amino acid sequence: CASSFPEGAGELFF.

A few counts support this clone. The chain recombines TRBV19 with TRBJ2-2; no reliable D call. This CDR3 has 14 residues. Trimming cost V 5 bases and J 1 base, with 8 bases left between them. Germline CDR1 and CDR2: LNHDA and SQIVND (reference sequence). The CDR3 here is CASSLPGNTGELFF. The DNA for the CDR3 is TGTGCCAGTAGTTTGCCAGGGAACACCGGGGAGCTGTTTTTT.

CDR3 coding DNA: TGTGCCAGCAGCTTCCGGGGGCACAACACAGATACGCAGTATTTT. This sequence encodes CASSFRGHNTDTQYF. The chain is built from TRBV7-8 and TRBJ2-3; D possibly matches TRBD1 or TRBD2 (6 bases each). This CDR3 contains 15 residues. V was cut by 3 bases and J by 2 bases, with 12 bases left in between. CDR1 is SGHVS and CDR2 is FQNEAQ in the germline V gene.

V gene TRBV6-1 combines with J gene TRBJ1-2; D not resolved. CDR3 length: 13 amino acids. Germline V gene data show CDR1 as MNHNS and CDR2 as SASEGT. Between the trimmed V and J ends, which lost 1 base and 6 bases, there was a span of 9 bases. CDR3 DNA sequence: TGTGCCAGCAGTGAAGTCCGCCCCGATGGCTACACCTTC. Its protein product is CASSEVRPDGYTF.

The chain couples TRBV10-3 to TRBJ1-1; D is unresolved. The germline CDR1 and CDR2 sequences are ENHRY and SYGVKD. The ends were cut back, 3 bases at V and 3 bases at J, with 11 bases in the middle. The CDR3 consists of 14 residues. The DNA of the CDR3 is TGTGCCATCAGTGAAAGGGTTGCAGACACTGAAGCTTTCTTT. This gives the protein CAISERVADTEAFF.

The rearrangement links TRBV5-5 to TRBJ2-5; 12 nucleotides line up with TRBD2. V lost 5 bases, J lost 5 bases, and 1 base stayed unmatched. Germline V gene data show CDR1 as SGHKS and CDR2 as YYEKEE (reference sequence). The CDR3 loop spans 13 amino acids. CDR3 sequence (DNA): TGTGCCAGCAGAGGACTAGCGGGGGAGACCCAGTACTTC. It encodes CASRGLAGETQYF.

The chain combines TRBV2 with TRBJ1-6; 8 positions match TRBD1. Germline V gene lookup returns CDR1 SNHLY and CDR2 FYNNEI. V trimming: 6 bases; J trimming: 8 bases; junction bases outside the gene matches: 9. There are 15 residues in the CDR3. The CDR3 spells CASRGLRGPDSPLHF. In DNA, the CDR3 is TGTGCCAGCAGGGGCCTCAGGGGGCCGGATTCACCCCTCCACTTT.

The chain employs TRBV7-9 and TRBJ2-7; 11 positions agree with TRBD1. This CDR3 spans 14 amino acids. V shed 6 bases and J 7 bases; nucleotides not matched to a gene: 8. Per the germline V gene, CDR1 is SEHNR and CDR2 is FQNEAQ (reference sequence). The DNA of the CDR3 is TGTGCCAGCAGGGGACAGGGGGGAGAGGTTGAGCAGTACTTC. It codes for CASRGQGGEVEQYF.

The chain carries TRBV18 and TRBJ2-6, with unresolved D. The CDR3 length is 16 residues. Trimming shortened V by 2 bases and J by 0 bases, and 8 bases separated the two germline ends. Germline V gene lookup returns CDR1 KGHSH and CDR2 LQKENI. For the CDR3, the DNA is TGTGCCAGCTCACCAAATATGGGCTCTGGGGCCAACGTCCTGACTTTC. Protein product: CASSPNMGSGANVLTF.

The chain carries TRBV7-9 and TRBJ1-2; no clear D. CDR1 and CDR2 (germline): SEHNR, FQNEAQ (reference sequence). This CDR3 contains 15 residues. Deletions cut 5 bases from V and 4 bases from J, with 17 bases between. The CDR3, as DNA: TGTGCCAGCAGCCCCGATGGTATGCATTCCTATGGCTACACCTTC. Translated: CASSPDGMHSYGYTF.

CDR3 nucleotides: TGTGCCAGCTCACCACCGGGACAGGGGGCAGGAGGCAATCAGCCCCAGCATTTT. Its translation is CASSPPGQGAGGNQPQHF. The chain combines TRBV18 with TRBJ1-5, with 12 bases fitting TRBD1. Germline CDR1 KGHSH, CDR2 LQKENI. The J segment lost 2 bases and the V segment lost 0 bases, leaving 5 bases of the junction unmatched. The CDR3 covers 18 residues.

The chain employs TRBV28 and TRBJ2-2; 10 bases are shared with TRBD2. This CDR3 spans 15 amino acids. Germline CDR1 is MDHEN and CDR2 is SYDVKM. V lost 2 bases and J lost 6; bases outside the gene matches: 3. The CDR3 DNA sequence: TGTGCCAGCAGTTTACGGCTAGCGGGGGCCGGGGAGCTGTTTTTT. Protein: CASSLRLAGAGELFF.

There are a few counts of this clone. This chain's CDR3 is CASSDGPRSGNTIYF. The CDR3, as DNA: TGCGCCAGCAGTGACGGGCCCCGCTCTGGAAACACCATATATTTT. The chain couples TRBV10-2 to TRBJ1-3, with D unclear. The V gene lost 3 bases and the J gene lost 0 bases, with 9 bases spanning the gap. The length of the CDR3 is 15 residues. Germline assignment: CDR1 WSHSY and CDR2 SAAADI.

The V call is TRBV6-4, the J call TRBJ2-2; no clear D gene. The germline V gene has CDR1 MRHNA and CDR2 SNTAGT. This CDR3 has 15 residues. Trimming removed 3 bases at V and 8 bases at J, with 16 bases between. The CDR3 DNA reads TGTGCCAGCAGTGAAGAGTTTCTAAGGTCGGGGGAGCTGTTTTTT. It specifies CASSEEFLRSGELFF.

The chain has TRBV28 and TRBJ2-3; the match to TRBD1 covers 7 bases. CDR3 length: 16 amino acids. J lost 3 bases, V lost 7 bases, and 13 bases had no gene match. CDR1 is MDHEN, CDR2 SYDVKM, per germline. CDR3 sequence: CASIRDRAARTDTQYF. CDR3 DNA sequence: TGTGCCAGCATCCGTGACAGGGCCGCTAGGACAGATACGCAGTATTTT.

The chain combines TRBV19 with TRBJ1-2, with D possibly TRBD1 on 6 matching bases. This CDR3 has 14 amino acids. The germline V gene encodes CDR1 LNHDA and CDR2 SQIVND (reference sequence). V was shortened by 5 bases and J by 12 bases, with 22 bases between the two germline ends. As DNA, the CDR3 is TGTGCCAGTAGTTTGGTACAGGGCCCCAGGGCTGACACCTTC. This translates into CASSLVQGPRADTF. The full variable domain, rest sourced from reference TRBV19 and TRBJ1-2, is DGGITQSPKYLFRKEGQNVTLSCEQNLNHDAMYWYRQDPGQGLRLIYYSQIVNDFQKGDIAEGYSVSREKKESFPLTVTSAQKNPTAFYLCASSLVQGPRADTFGSGTRLTVV.

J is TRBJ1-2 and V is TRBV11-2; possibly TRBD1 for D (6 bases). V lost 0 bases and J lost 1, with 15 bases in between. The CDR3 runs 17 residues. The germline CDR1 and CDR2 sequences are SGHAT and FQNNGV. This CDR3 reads CASSLDVGGGYNYGYTF. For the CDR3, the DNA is TGTGCCAGCAGCTTAGATGTTGGGGGCGGCTATAACTATGGCTACACCTTC.